The next 6 T cell receptor beta chains were all read from a single sample in a study of human T cells and chemical hapten exposure. Time point here: patch test 1, 2 weeks after DPC sensitization. This sample's treatment: therapeutic diphenylcyclopropenone sensitization with weekly scalp DPC. TCRdb reanalysed the RACE reads using MiXCR and keeps one entry per CDR3 protein. The data hold some 380,000 distinct CDR3 sequences, with roughly 4.8% observed a single time. The sequencing used whole blood, collected in connection with sensitization to the hapten diphenylcyclopropenone (DPC). The receptors shown here come from a woman between 45 and 60 years old with alopecia areata. Some clones in this sample may be carry-over from other donors' samples.

This clonotype appeared many times. The chain joins TRBV5-6 to TRBJ2-1; TRBD2 matches at 11 bases. The trim removed 3 bases at V and 8 bases at J, leaving 7 bases unmatched. CDR1 and CDR2 from the germline V gene are SGHDT and YYEEEE. This CDR3 spans 15 amino acids. This chain's CDR3 is CASSWGSGGAYEQFF. DNA for the CDR3: TGTGCCAGCAGCTGGGGTAGCGGGGGGGCCTATGAGCAGTTCTTC. Looking up the rest from reference TRBV5-6 and TRBJ2-1 gives the full variable domain: DAGVTQSPTHLIKTRGQQVTLRCSPKSGHDTVSWYQQALGQGPQFIFQYYEEEERQRGNFPDRFSGHQFPNYSSELNVNALLLGDSALYLCASSWGSGGAYEQFFGPGTRLTVL.

This clonotype was found a few times. The chain joins TRBV4-2 to TRBJ1-2; TRBD1 matches at 10 bases. Per the germline V gene, CDR1 is LGHNA and CDR2 is YNFKEQ. The CDR3 sequence is 19 residues long. V lost 4 bases and J lost 3; bases outside the gene matches: 17. CDR3 loop: CASSPLGRQGAVGDYGYTF. The CDR3 nucleotides read TGTGCCAGCAGCCCCCTGGGGCGACAGGGGGCGGTTGGTGACTATGGCTACACCTTC.

In its sample, this clonotype was seen a few times. This chain uses TRBV9 with TRBJ2-2; D might be TRBD2 (6 bases). The CDR3 consists of 14 residues. Germline CDR1 SGDLS, CDR2 YYNGEE. V lost 7 bases and J lost 7, with 17 bases in between. The DNA for the CDR3 is TGTGCCAGCGCAAACCGGGCGGGGTACGGGGAGCTGTTTTTT. Encoded protein: CASANRAGYGELFF. The full variable domain, completed using reference TRBV9 and TRBJ2-2, is DSGVTQTPKHLITATGQRVTLRCSPRSGDLSVYWYQQSLDQGLQFLIQYYNGEERAKGNILERFSAQQFPDLHSELNLSSLELGDSALYFCASANRAGYGELFFGEGSRLTVL.

This clonotype has only a few counts. The chain joins TRBV2 to TRBJ1-2, with TRBD1 matching over 9 bases. Germline V gene data show CDR1 as SNHLY and CDR2 as FYNNEI. CDR3 size: 13 residues. After removal of 3 bases from V and 8 bases from J, the junction contained 4 bases not matched to a gene. The CDR3 region has the DNA TGTGCCAGCAGTGAGGGACAGGGCTGGGGCTACACCTTC. Translating gives CASSEGQGWGYTF.

The CDR3 protein is CASSFGGVPDTQYF. Here the CDR3 DNA reads TGTGCCAGCAGTTTTGGGGGGGTGCCAGATACGCAGTATTTT. The rearrangement links TRBV27 to TRBJ2-3; TRBD2 matches 7 bases. Germline trimming cut 3 bases from V and 4 bases from J; bases unmatched to any gene: 4. This CDR3 contains 14 residues. The V gene's germline CDR1 is MNHEY and CDR2 SMNVEV (reference sequence).

This clonotype has more than one count but fewer than ten. The chain couples TRBV30 to TRBJ1-6; D possibly corresponds to TRBD1 (6 bases). This CDR3 is 14 amino acids long. V was clipped by 6 bases and J by 9 bases, with 18 bases between them. The V gene's germline CDR1 is GTSNPN and CDR2 SVGIG (reference sequence). The CDR3 region is CACTIGGTGSPLHF. CDR3 sequence (DNA): TGTGCCTGTACCATTGGGGGCACGGGTTCACCCCTCCACTTT.